Shown below are 2 T cell receptor beta chains from a single sample sequenced in a study of vaccination and CD4 T cells after COVID-19. Indicated treatment: roughly ten-day PBMC culture with coronavirus spike peptide pools or control peptides (ViraFEST assay). Scientists ran DNA taken from cultured CD4+ T cells through the Oncomine TCR Beta short-read assay for sequencing. Each CDR3 protein gets one entry after TCRdb re-called the PCR reads with MiXCR. Here the sample spans under 20,000 distinct CDR3 sequences, approximately 45% being singletons. The antigens for these receptors are not known. Material: CD4+ T cells from blood, cultured in vitro, obtained before SARS-CoV-2 vaccination. The receptors stem from a human donor who had recovered from COVID-19.

This sequence joins TRBV10-3 and TRBJ1-2, with D maybe TRBD1 (5 bases). Per germline, CDR1 ENHRY and CDR2 SYGVKD. Trimming took off 6 bases at V and 3 bases at J, with 14 bases between the two ends. The CDR3 covers 14 residues. CDR3 amino acids: CAIRRGGADYGYTF. CDR3 DNA sequence: TGTGCCATCAGGCGAGGTGGGGCGGACTATGGCTACACCTTC.

CDR3 in DNA: TGTGCCAGCAGCAGGTGGGGTACTGAAGCTTTCTTT. Protein sequence: CASSRWGTEAFF. This chain joins TRBV6-2 or TRBV6-3 and TRBJ1-1; D not certain. The V gene's germline CDR1 is MNHEY and CDR2 SVGEGT. This CDR3 spans 12 amino acids. The V end lost 6 bases, the J end lost 5 bases, and 10 bases lay between the germline ends.